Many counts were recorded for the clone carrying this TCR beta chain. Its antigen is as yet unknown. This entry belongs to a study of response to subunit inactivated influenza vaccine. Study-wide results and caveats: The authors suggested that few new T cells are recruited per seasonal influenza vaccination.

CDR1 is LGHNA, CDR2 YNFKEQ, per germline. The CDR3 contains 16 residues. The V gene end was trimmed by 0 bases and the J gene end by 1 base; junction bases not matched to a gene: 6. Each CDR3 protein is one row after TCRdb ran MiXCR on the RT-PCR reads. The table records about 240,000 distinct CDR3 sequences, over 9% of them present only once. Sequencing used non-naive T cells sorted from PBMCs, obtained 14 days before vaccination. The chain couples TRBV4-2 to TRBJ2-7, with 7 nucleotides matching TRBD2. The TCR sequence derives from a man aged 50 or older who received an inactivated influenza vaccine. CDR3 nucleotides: TGTGCCAGCAGCCAAGATATGCTAGCGGCTTCCTACGAGCAGTACTTC. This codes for CASSQDMLAASYEQYF.